Listed below are T cell receptor beta chains from one sample, sequenced in a study of blood T cell repertoires in COVID-19. Repertoires were generated with immunoSEQ multiplex PCR, while TCRdb's copy carries only in-frame clones and drops some. The table records some 190,000 clones, 84% of them present only once. Sequenced: peripheral blood. All receptors derive from a human donor in a cohort sampled during active COVID-19. Both conserved end residues are part of each CDR3. Each record gives: J gene, V gene, D gene, clone size, CDR3 DNA, CDR3 protein. The D gene is left open where the match is weak. Not every row has a clone size; where given, it reads once, few, many or a size class.

TRBJ2-5 TRBV28 . . TGTGCCAGTAGAAATACGAATGCTCTGGAGACCCAGTACTTC CASRNTNALETQYF
TRBJ2-5 TRBV3-1/TRBV3-2 . . TGTGCCAGCAGCCAAGTAGTCGGGCTACTGGCGCGGGGAGTAGAGACCCAGTACTTC CASSQVVGLLARGVETQYF
TRBJ1-2 TRBV6-5 TRBD1 . TGTGCCACAAGGAACACAGGGGTGGGGGGCTACACCTTC CATRNTGVGGYTF
TRBJ1-2 TRBV7-9 TRBD1 . TGTGCCAGCAGCCGCCGGGGCGGCGGGACAGCCTATGGCTACACCTTC CASSRRGGGTAYGYTF
TRBJ2-1 TRBV7-9 TRBD2 . TGTGCCAGCAGCTTCGGGCGGGAGCGGATCTCCTACAATGAGCAGTTCTTC CASSFGRERISYNEQFF
TRBJ2-3 TRBV5-6 . few TGTGCCAGCCGACTCTCGGGTACAGATACGCAGTATTTT CASRLSGTDTQYF
TRBJ2-7 TRBV6-5 . . TGTGCCAGCAGTTACAGGGGTGGATTCGTCGGGTACGAGCAGTACTTC CASSYRGGFVGYEQYF
TRBJ2-1 TRBV15 TRBD2 . TGTGCCACCAGCAGAGGCCGGGAGGGCCCCCATGAGCAGTTCTTC CATSRGREGPHEQFF
TRBJ2-7 TRBV7-8 . . TGTGCCAGCAGCTCTAGTATCGAGGGCTACGAGCAGTACTTC CASSSSIEGYEQYF
TRBJ2-3 TRBV2 TRBD2 . TGTGCCAGCTGTGAACTAGCGGGTAGCACAGATACGCAGTATTTT CASCELAGSTDTQYF
TRBJ2-5 TRBV18 . . TGTGCCAGCTCACGCGCCGTGGGGGCTGGAGAGACCCAGTACTTC CASSRAVGAGETQYF
TRBJ1-5 TRBV6-1 . . TGTGCCAGCAGGAAGAGTTATAGCAATCAGCCCCAGCATTTT CASRKSYSNQPQHF